Described below is a single T cell receptor beta chain sequence and its context. This entry is derived from a study of blood T cell repertoires in COVID-19. Study as a whole: Specimens from acute and convalescent COVID-19 originated in the United States, Italy and Spain.

The repertoire was sequenced with immunoSEQ multiplex PCR; TCRdb's copy has only in-frame clones and lacks some. The data contain some 160,000 clones, roughly 90% of them singletons. Losses at the gene ends were 10 bases for V and 4 bases for J; bases not matched to a gene: 3. Germline CDR1 is ENHRY and CDR2 is SYGVKD. The length of the CDR3 is 13 residues. The chain uses TRBV10-3 and TRBJ2-2; 10 nucleotides align to TRBD2. Sequencing was carried out using peripheral blood. The sequence derives from a man in his 60s with acute or convalescent COVID-19. In DNA form, the CDR3 reads TGTGCCACTAGCGGGGGTACCACCGGGGAGCTGTTTTTT. Protein: CATSGGTTGELFF.